This TCR beta chain stems from a study of blood T cell repertoires in COVID-19. About the research overall: Some COVID-19 samples were acute and others convalescent; all came from the United States, Italy and Spain. In each case, the material was cDNA or gDNA derived from T cells, B-cell-depleted T cells, or PBMCs.

In germline, CDR1 is SNHLY, CDR2 FYNNEI. The V end was cut by 6 bases, the J end by 5 bases, with 13 bases between. The CDR3 extends over 14 amino acids. Authors' processing steps: Estimation of nucleated cell counts relied on the amplification of reference gene primers. The assay was immunoSEQ multiplex PCR, and TCRdb's table has in-frame clones only and misses some. The DNA gave D and trimming, while V, J and clone size come from that table. The sample records 85,000 to 110,000 clones, roughly 87% being singletons. The rearrangement links TRBV2 to TRBJ2-2; maybe TRBD2 (6 bases). The sequence was obtained from a man in his fifties in a cohort sampled during active COVID-19. The specimen sequenced was peripheral blood. CDR3 bases: TGTGCCAGCAGAACTGCCCGGGGGACCGGGGAGCTGTTTTTT. This codes for CASRTARGTGELFF.